This TCR beta chain was recorded in a study of T cell repertoires in ileal Crohn's disease. Background on the study: Around 37% were active smokers at surgery; median disease duration was 7.9 years.

Germline CDR1 SGDLS, CDR2 YYNGEE. The CDR3 runs to 18 residues. V lost 0 bases, J lost 0 bases, and 16 bases lay in between. Only in-frame clones appear in the TCRdb table, and some are missing; sequencing was by immunoSEQ multiplex PCR. The table records about 7,400 clones, roughly 80% of them present only once. Study findings and constraints: Compared with CD4 T cells, sorted CD8 cells carried more expanded clones. Every patient over 26.8% clonality showed endoscopic recurrence. Active smokers at surgery had more clonal expansions than non-smokers.

In regard to this clone: The antigen is unknown.

V and J are TRBV9 and TRBJ1-3; D perhaps matches TRBD1 (5 bases). The specimen was ileal tissue. This TCR was sampled from an adult with Crohn's disease. CDR3 bases: TGTGCCAGCAGCGTAGCCCCTCTAGTGGGGGGCTCTGGAAACACCATATATTTT. This encodes CASSVAPLVGGSGNTIYF. Drawing the rest from reference TRBV9 and TRBJ1-3, the complete variable domain is DSGVTQTPKHLITATGQRVTLRCSPRSGDLSVYWYQQSLDQGLQFLIQYYNGEERAKGNILERFSAQQFPDLHSELNLSSLELGDSALYFCASSVAPLVGGSGNTIYFGEGSWLTVV.